One sample yielded the 31 T cell receptor beta chains listed below, sequenced in a study of Ad26.COV2.S vaccination and SARS-CoV-2 variants. Assay: immunoSEQ multiplex PCR; the TCRdb copy retains only in-frame clones and omits some. The table lists 300,000 to 350,000 clones, approximately 90% of them singletons. Treatment denoted: around 19 received Ad26.COV2.S at low or high dose, single or two shots; a few received placebo; per-sample allocation not given. Following the first vaccine or placebo injection, samples were taken on day 63. Sequences were derived from peripheral blood, sampled in a trial of Ad26.COV2.S vaccine versus placebo. Every receptor here comes from a person between 18 and 65 years old who received the Ad26.COV2.S COVID-19 vaccine or a placebo.

The CDR3 DNA reads as TGTGCCAGCAGCTCGAACCCCGGGCCTGGGGAGGAGACCCAGTACTTC. This sequence encodes CASSSNPGPGEETQYF. The J gene is TRBJ2-5, the V gene TRBV9, with TRBD2 as a possible D gene (5 bases). The germline V gene has CDR1 SGDLS and CDR2 YYNGEE. The CDR3 contains 16 residues. Between the trimmed V and J ends, which lost 4 bases and 5 bases, there was a span of 21 bases.

The chain employs TRBV13 and TRBJ2-1, with 7 positions matching TRBD1. V shed 5 bases, J shed 7 bases, and the junction held 14 bases outside the gene matches. The CDR3 is 16 residues long. Germline CDR1 is PRHDT and CDR2 is FYEKMQ (reference sequence). CDR3 nucleotide sequence: TGTGCCAGCAGCGCCGGGACAGACCCTCCCCTGAATGAGCAGTTCTTC. Protein product: CASSAGTDPPLNEQFF.

The V call is TRBV7-2, the J call TRBJ1-1; D is unresolved. V was cut by 1 base and J by 0 bases, with 15 bases left in between. This CDR3 spans 17 amino acids. Germline-derived CDR1 and CDR2 are SGHTA and FQGNSA. DNA for the CDR3: TGTGCCAGCAGCTTAGGGTCCAGCAGACTCTTGAACACTGAAGCTTTCTTT. Protein sequence: CASSLGSSRLLNTEAFF. Full variable domain (missing parts from reference TRBV7-2 and TRBJ1-1): GAGVSQSPSNKVTEKGKDVELRCDPISGHTALYWYRQSLGQGLEFLIYFQGNSAPDKSGLPSDRFSAERTGGSVSTLTIQRTQQEDSAVYLCASSLGSSRLLNTEAFFGQGTRLTVV.

This clone has a single count. Other DNA sequences in this specimen translate into the identical CDR3. This chain uses TRBV18 with TRBJ1-1, with a possible D match to TRBD1 (5 bases). The CDR3 runs to 13 residues. Per the germline V gene, CDR1 is KGHSH and CDR2 is LQKENI. Trimming left V 3 bases short and J 0 bases short, with 5 bases between. In nucleotides, the CDR3 is TGTGCCAGCTCACCGGGGCTGAACACTGAAGCTTTCTTT. Translation: CASSPGLNTEAFF.

The chain joins TRBV7-2 to TRBJ1-6, with D possibly TRBD1 on 6 matching bases. With 5 bases removed from V and 7 bases from J, the gap between germline ends came to 15 bases. The V gene's germline CDR1 is SGHTA and CDR2 FQGNSA. The CDR3 contains 15 residues. The DNA of the CDR3 is TGTGCCAGCAGCCCATTACAGGGAGAAAATTCACCCCTCCACTTT. Translated, it gives CASSPLQGENSPLHF.

In DNA form, the CDR3 reads TGTGCCAGCAGCCAACCCGGCGGGGGGCGCGGCGAGCAGTACTTC. Translated: CASSQPGGGRGEQYF. The gene calls are TRBV7-9 and TRBJ2-7; 8 bases are a match to TRBD2. The CDR3 totals 15 residues. CDR1 SEHNR and CDR2 FQNEAQ come from the germline V gene (reference sequence). The trim removed 5 bases at V and 6 bases at J, leaving 12 bases unmatched.

The chain couples TRBV7-8 to TRBJ1-5; D gene ambiguous. Trimming took off 5 bases at V and 5 bases at J, with 7 bases between the two ends. This CDR3 is built from 12 residues. Germline lookup yields CDR1 SGHVS and CDR2 FQNEAQ. The CDR3 coding sequence is TGTGCCAGCAGCGTCGAGGATCAGCCCCAGCATTTT. Its protein product is CASSVEDQPQHF.

This clone is a singleton in its sample. The gene calls are TRBV5-5 and TRBJ1-2; 7 bases map to TRBD1. V lost 4 bases to trimming and J lost 3 bases; unmatched junction nucleotides: 9. CDR3 length equals 15 residues. CDR1 and CDR2 (germline): SGHKS, YYEKEE (reference sequence). The CDR3 protein is CASSLGQAGDYGYTF. The DNA for the CDR3 is TGTGCCAGCAGCCTTGGACAGGCGGGTGACTATGGCTACACCTTC. The whole variable domain, filled in from reference TRBV5-5 and TRBJ1-2, reads DAGVTQSPTHLIKTRGQQVTLRCSPISGHKSVSWYQQVLGQGPQFIFQYYEKEERGRGNFPDRFSARQFPNYSSELNVNALLLGDSALYLCASSLGQAGDYGYTFGSGTRLTVV.

This clone was detected only a few times. This sequence joins TRBV6-2 or TRBV6-3 and TRBJ2-1, with D perhaps being TRBD1 or TRBD2 (6 bases each). The CDR3 extends over 18 amino acids. CDR1 is MNHEY and CDR2 is SVGEGT in the germline V gene. With 3 bases removed from V and 12 bases from J, the gap between germline ends came to 30 bases. DNA of the CDR3: TGTGCCAGCAGTTATAGGAGGGCGGACAGTCCCCCTCTACAGGGGCAGTTCTTC. This codes for CASSYRRADSPPLQGQFF.

This clone appeared a single time. The genes are TRBV6-1 and TRBJ1-4; possible D gene TRBD1, 5 bases. V was trimmed by 2 bases and J by 3 bases, leaving 10 bases between them. Per the germline V gene, CDR1 is MNHNS and CDR2 is SASEGT. The CDR3 extends over 15 amino acids. This chain's CDR3 is CASSEQGLANEKLFF. CDR3 nucleotide sequence: TGTGCCAGCAGTGAACAGGGATTAGCTAATGAAAAACTGTTTTTT.

Here the CDR3 reads CASSIGTDTEAFF. CDR3 DNA sequence: TGTGCCAGTAGTATAGGGACGGACACTGAAGCTTTCTTT. The chain joins TRBV19 to TRBJ1-1; unclear D gene. This CDR3 spans 13 amino acids. Germline CDR1 is LNHDA and CDR2 is SQIVND (reference sequence). The V gene lost 1 base and the J gene lost 3 bases, with 6 bases spanning the gap.

The chain employs TRBV7-8 and TRBJ2-2, with D tentatively TRBD2 (7 bases). V lost 1 base and J lost 4, with 13 bases in between. The CDR3 extends over 16 amino acids. Germline loops: CDR1 SGHVS, CDR2 FQNEAQ. This chain's CDR3 is CASSLGGGATTGELFF. The CDR3 DNA follows: TGTGCCAGCAGCTTAGGTGGGGGGGCCACCACCGGGGAGCTGTTTTTT.

This clone came up once. The V call is TRBV7-9, the J call TRBJ1-1; no definite D call. This CDR3 region has 15 residues. Trimming left V 1 base short and J 4 bases short, with 13 bases between. Germline-derived CDR1 and CDR2 are SEHNR and FQNEAQ (reference sequence). The CDR3 reads CASSLVGGGITEAFF. Written as DNA, the CDR3 is TGTGCCAGCAGCTTAGTCGGTGGAGGGATCACTGAAGCTTTCTTT.

The chain combines TRBV6-5 with TRBJ1-4; 8 nucleotides line up with TRBD1. Trimming at V came to 6 bases and at J to 9 bases, leaving 9 bases not matched to a gene. Germline lookup yields CDR1 MNHEY and CDR2 SVGAGI. The CDR3 covers 14 residues. The CDR3 DNA sequence: TGTGCCAGCAGCTCCGACAGGGGAAGCCAAAAACTGTTTTTT. Its protein product is CASSSDRGSQKLFF.

The rearrangement links TRBV3-1 (or the pseudogene TRBV3-2) to TRBJ2-1; 7 bases align to TRBD2. Per germline, CDR1 LGHDT and CDR2 YNNKEL (reference sequence). The CDR3 runs 15 residues. Germline trimming cut 4 bases from V and 5 bases from J; bases unmatched to any gene: 8. The CDR3 DNA follows: TGTGCCAGCAGCCCGAGACTAGCAGGAGACAATGAGCAGTTCTTC. This translates into CASSPRLAGDNEQFF.

The chain couples TRBV5-5 to TRBJ1-2; perhaps TRBD1 as D (5 bases). This CDR3 spans 14 amino acids. The germline V and J ends were trimmed by 2 bases and 4 bases, with 12 bases remaining between them. CDR1 and CDR2 (germline): SGHKS, YYEKEE (reference sequence). CDR3: CASSFFPGLYGYTF. CDR3 nucleotides: TGTGCCAGCAGCTTTTTTCCGGGGCTCTATGGCTACACCTTC.

The chain recombines TRBV28 with TRBJ1-2; the D is unclear. The CDR3 runs 12 residues. V was cut by 8 bases and J by 5 bases, with 12 bases left in between. Germline V gives CDR1 MDHEN, CDR2 SYDVKM. The CDR3 sequence: CASESNRYGYTF. DNA for the CDR3: TGTGCCAGCGAGAGTAATCGTTATGGCTACACCTTC.

J is TRBJ1-2 and V is TRBV5-1; unclear D gene. This CDR3 has 15 residues. Trimming left V 3 bases short and J 4 bases short, with 16 bases between. Germline CDR1 is SGHRS and CDR2 is YFSETQ. CDR3 protein: CASSSSAGPTYGYTF. For the CDR3, the DNA is TGCGCCAGCAGCTCGTCCGCAGGTCCTACCTATGGCTACACCTTC.

The chain has TRBV25-1 and TRBJ2-3; TRBD1 aligns across 11 bases. The CDR3 contains 12 residues. The J segment lost 8 bases and the V segment lost 9 bases, leaving 4 bases of the junction unmatched. Germline V lookup: CDR1 MGHDK, CDR2 SYGVNS. The CDR3 DNA follows: TGTGCCAGTGGGACAGGGGGGCGTACGCAGTATTTT. Its protein is CASGTGGRTQYF.

The V call is TRBV9, the J call TRBJ2-1; no firm D call. Germline V gene lookup returns CDR1 SGDLS and CDR2 YYNGEE. CDR3 length equals 13 residues. V dropped 3 bases and J dropped 5 bases, with 9 bases sitting between them. CDR3 protein: CASSAGPDNEQFF. The CDR3 nucleotides are TGTGCCAGCAGCGCTGGACCTGACAATGAGCAGTTCTTC.

The V call is TRBV5-6, the J call TRBJ2-7; 13 bases are shared with TRBD2. There are 18 residues in the CDR3. Unmatched junction bases numbered 13, after V lost 3 bases and J lost 4 bases. Looked up from germline, CDR1 is SGHDT and CDR2 is YYEEEE. CDR3 in DNA: TGTGCCAGCAGCTCTAGAGACATGGGGGGACTAGCGGGATACGAGCAGTACTTC. Translated, it gives CASSSRDMGGLAGYEQYF.

V and J are TRBV30 and TRBJ2-3, with 7 bases that match TRBD2. Per germline, CDR1 GTSNPN and CDR2 SVGIG (reference sequence). The CDR3 has 15 amino acids. V shed 0 bases, J shed 3 bases, and the junction held 6 bases outside the gene matches. The CDR3 protein is CAWSVRAGRTDTQYF. In DNA, the CDR3 is TGTGCCTGGAGTGTAAGAGCGGGAAGGACAGATACGCAGTATTTT.

The gene calls are TRBV5-5 and TRBJ2-1, with TRBD1 identical over 10 bases. V was clipped by 4 bases and J by 4 bases; unmatched bases: 5. The CDR3 is made up of 15 amino acids. Looked up from germline, CDR1 is SGHKS and CDR2 is YYEKEE (reference sequence). The CDR3 loop is CASSLDRGPYNEQFF. CDR3 in DNA: TGTGCCAGCAGCCTCGACAGGGGGCCATACAATGAGCAGTTCTTC.

The chain recombines TRBV6-2 or TRBV6-3 with TRBJ1-1; 9 nucleotides match TRBD1. CDR3 length: 16 residues. With 5 bases clipped from V and 4 bases from J, the junction kept 11 bases outside the gene matches. The germline CDR1 and CDR2 sequences are MNHEY and SVGEGT. Here the CDR3 reads CASSDTLQGASTEAFF. In nucleotides, the CDR3 is TGTGCCAGCAGTGACACACTACAGGGGGCTAGCACTGAAGCTTTCTTT.

This rearrangement joins TRBV9 to TRBJ1-1; D remains unclear. The CDR3 contains 14 residues. Germline assignment: CDR1 SGDLS and CDR2 YYNGEE. V lost 3 bases and J lost 4, with 13 bases in between. The CDR3 nucleotides are TGTGCCAGCAGCGAAGTAGGGCCGGGCACTGAAGCTTTCTTT. It specifies CASSEVGPGTEAFF.

This clone has just a few counts. The gene calls are TRBV19 and TRBJ2-2; tentative D call: TRBD1 (5 bases). The CDR3 runs 14 residues. CDR1 and CDR2 from the germline V gene are LNHDA and SQIVND (reference sequence). The V and J ends lost 3 bases and 5 bases respectively, with 10 bases between them. CDR3 nucleotides: TGTGCCAGTAGTATTCAGGCAGGGACCGGGGAGCTGTTTTTT. Encoded protein: CASSIQAGTGELFF.

This sequence joins TRBV9 and TRBJ1-1, with D hard to call. In germline, CDR1 is SGDLS, CDR2 YYNGEE. V lost 6 bases and J 10 bases, leaving 13 bases between the germline ends. The CDR3 is 11 amino acids. The CDR3 coding sequence is TGTGCCAGCATGCGTGGACCGGGAGCTTTCTTT. Its translation is CASMRGPGAFF.

In DNA form, the CDR3 reads TGTGCCAGCAGTGAATCGGGGGGCCCTAACTATGGCTACACCTTC. Translated, it gives CASSESGGPNYGYTF. This sequence joins TRBV6-1 and TRBJ1-2; D perhaps matches TRBD1 (6 bases). The V end lost 2 bases, the J end lost 0 bases, and 10 bases lay between the germline ends. Germline lookup yields CDR1 MNHNS and CDR2 SASEGT. CDR3 length equals 15 residues.

Here the CDR3 DNA reads TGCGCCAGCAGCACCCAACTAGCGGGAGGGTTCGATGAGCAGTTCTTC. This translates into CASSTQLAGGFDEQFF. The genes are TRBV4-1 and TRBJ2-1; 13 bases map to TRBD2. With 5 bases clipped from V and 8 bases from J, the junction kept 9 bases outside the gene matches. Germline values: CDR1 MGHRA, CDR2 YSYEKL. This CDR3 has 16 amino acids.

This chain connects TRBV11-2 to TRBJ1-4, with D possibly matching TRBD1 (6 bases). The germline V gene encodes CDR1 SGHAT and CDR2 FQNNGV. V lost 4 bases, J lost 5 bases, and 11 bases lay in between. The CDR3 is made up of 14 amino acids. The CDR3 nucleotides read TGTGCCAGCAGCTATACCGGGACAAATGAAAAACTGTTTTTT. As protein: CASSYTGTNEKLFF.

This chain uses TRBV5-1 with TRBJ1-1; possibly TRBD1 for D (6 bases). V shed 1 base and J shed 5 bases, with 12 bases lying between them. Germline V lookup: CDR1 SGHRS, CDR2 YFSETQ. The CDR3 has 14 residues. The CDR3 bases are TGCGCCAGCAGCTTGCAGGGGCGGGGGACTGAAGCTTTCTTT. This sequence encodes CASSLQGRGTEAFF.